The rows below give T cell receptor beta chains drawn from one sample of a study of T cell responses to AZD1222 COVID-19 vaccine. Here immunoSEQ multiplex PCR was the method, and the copy in TCRdb shows in-frame clones only, minus some. The sample has 92,000 or so clones; approximately 87% are singletons. Sequenced material: peripheral blood, taken on day 0 of AZD1222 vaccination. The receptors shown here come from an adult in good health. Each CDR3 is given with its conserved first and last residue. A D gene is named only where the DNA matches it firmly. The size field is filled for only some rows; it gives once, few, many or a size class.

v_gene	abundance	d_gene	j_gene	CDR3nt	CDR3aa
TRBV3-1/TRBV3-2	.	TRBD2	TRBJ2-2	TGTGCCAGCAGCCAAGGGGGGGGCACCGGGGAGCTGTTTTTT	CASSQGGGTGELFF
TRBV11-1	.	.	TRBJ2-7	TGTGCCAGCAGCTTCGCGACAGCCTCCTACGAGCAGTACTTC	CASSFATASYEQYF
TRBV2	.	.	TRBJ2-1	TGTGCCAGCAGTGAGACTAGGCGGACCTTAAATGAGCAGTTCTTC	CASSETRRTLNEQFF
TRBV28	once	.	TRBJ2-7	TGTGCCAGCACCGTGGGACACTTGGAGTCCTACGAGCAGTACTTC	CASTVGHLESYEQYF
TRBV28	.	.	TRBJ1-3	TGTGCCAGTGACTCGTTCTCTGGAAACACCATATATTTT	CASDSFSGNTIYF
TRBV27	.	.	TRBJ1-5	TGTGCCAGCAGTTTGGGGAGCCGGCCGTGGCCCCAGCATTTT	CASSLGSRPWPQHF
TRBV6-5	.	.	TRBJ2-3	TGTGCCAGCAGTTCCCCGGGGACAGATACGCAGTATTTT	CASSSPGTDTQYF
TRBV9	.	.	TRBJ2-1	TGTGCCAGCACCCCGGGGGTAGCGGCCTACAATGAGCAGTTCTTC	CASTPGVAAYNEQFF
TRBV3-1/TRBV3-2	.	TRBD1	TRBJ2-7	TGTGCCAGCAGCCACATAAAGGGACAGGGGTTAATGACCTACGAGCAGTACTTC	CASSHIKGQGLMTYEQYF
TRBV20-1	.	.	TRBJ1-2	TGCAGTGCTAGTAATCCGGGGGCAGATGGCTACACCTTC	CSASNPGADGYTF
TRBV6-5	once	.	TRBJ1-2	TGTGCCAGCAGCCACGGGGCACAGCGAACGGGCTACACCTTC	CASSHGAQRTGYTF
TRBV18	.	.	TRBJ2-5	TGTGCCAGCTCACCGCTGGCGGCAGAGACCCAGTACTTC	CASSPLAAETQYF
TRBV6-5	.	.	TRBJ1-5	TGTGCCAGCCATAACCTAAATCAGCCCCAGCATTTT	CASHNLNQPQHF
TRBV4-2	.	TRBD1	TRBJ2-5	TGTGCCAGCAGCCAAGGAAGGACAGGGCCCCTCCAAGAGACCCAGTACTTC	CASSQGRTGPLQETQYF
TRBV29-1	.	.	TRBJ1-2	TGCAGCGTTGAAGGAAGGGGAAATGGCTACACCTTC	CSVEGRGNGYTF
TRBV9	.	TRBD2	TRBJ2-1	TGTGCCAGCAGCGTAGAAAGCGGGAGCTCCTACAATGAGCAGTTCTTC	CASSVESGSSYNEQFF
TRBV9	.	TRBD2	TRBJ2-2	TGTGCCAGCAGCGTGGGGACTAGCGGGCCGGTCGGGGAGCTGTTTTTT	CASSVGTSGPVGELFF
TRBV11-2	.	TRBD1	TRBJ1-1	TGTGCCAGCAGCTTTCTCTACAGGGGGCAAACTGAAGCTTTCTTT	CASSFLYRGQTEAFF
TRBV5-1	.	TRBD1	TRBJ2-5	TGCGCCAGCAGCTCCGGGACAGGGAGTCCGGAGACCCAGTACTTC	CASSSGTGSPETQYF
TRBV7-3	.	TRBD2	TRBJ2-2	TGTGCCAGCAGCCCCCGGACTAGCGGGAGAGGAACCGGGGAGCTGTTTTTT	CASSPRTSGRGTGELFF
TRBV10-3	once	TRBD1	TRBJ2-7	TGTGCCATCAGTGAGGACAGGGGCGAGCAGTACTTC	CAISEDRGEQYF
TRBV27	.	TRBD1	TRBJ1-4	TGTGCCAGCAGTTTCTCGGGACAGGTTCGAGAAAAACTGTTTTTT	CASSFSGQVREKLFF
TRBV18	.	.	TRBJ2-7	TGTGCCAGCTCACCACCGTTAGTAACTTCCCTCTACGAGCAGTACTTC	CASSPPLVTSLYEQYF
TRBV7-2	.	.	TRBJ2-7	TGTGCCAGCGCATCCAGGGTTTCTGGCGAGCAGTACTTC	CASASRVSGEQYF
TRBV5-4	.	TRBD2	TRBJ2-1	TGTGCCAGCAGCTTGTTGGCGGGAGGAGGATACAATGAGCAGTTCTTC	CASSLLAGGGYNEQFF
TRBV6-2/TRBV6-3	.	TRBD2	TRBJ2-7	TGTGCCAGCAGTTACGGGACTAGCGGGCTCTACGAGCAGTACTTC	CASSYGTSGLYEQYF
TRBV10-3	.	TRBD1	TRBJ1-2	TGTGCCATCAGTGAGTCGAGGGACAGGGGGCTTGGCTACACCTTC	CAISESRDRGLGYTF
TRBV7-9	.	.	TRBJ2-7	TGTGCCAGCAGCGCCCCCCGGGACCCCCCCCTCGAGCAGTACTTC	CASSAPRDPPLEQYF
TRBV7-2	.	TRBD2	TRBJ2-7	TGTGCCAGCAGCTTAGACGCTAGCGGGAGCTACGAGCAGTACTTC	CASSLDASGSYEQYF
TRBV28	once	TRBD2	TRBJ2-2	TGTGCCAGCAGTTTCCCGATCCGAGCGGGAGTCCCCACCGGGGAGCTGTTTTTT	CASSFPIRAGVPTGELFF
TRBV3-1/TRBV3-2	.	.	TRBJ2-5	TGTGCCAGCAGCCAAAGGGGCCGGACTAAAGAGACCCAGTACTTC	CASSQRGRTKETQYF
TRBV15	.	TRBD1	TRBJ2-7	TGTGCCACCAGCAGAGATAGGGGACAGCACGAGCAGTACTTC	CATSRDRGQHEQYF
TRBV27	.	.	TRBJ1-5	TGTGCCAGCAGTTTCCAATGGGGCAATCAGCCCCAGCATTTT	CASSFQWGNQPQHF
TRBV4-2	.	TRBD1	TRBJ2-7	TGTGCCAGCAGCCAAGCTTCGACAGGGGTAGGCGAGCAGTACTTC	CASSQASTGVGEQYF
TRBV10-2	.	TRBD2	TRBJ2-1	TGCGCCAGCGGGTACTGGGGGCGCGGAGCGGGAGGCCCCTACAATGAGCAGTTCTTC	CASGYWGRGAGGPYNEQFF
TRBV15	.	TRBD1	TRBJ2-1	TGTGCCACCAGCAGCAACAGGGGCCCCTACAATGAGCAGTTCTTC	CATSSNRGPYNEQFF
TRBV6-5	.	.	TRBJ1-1	TGTGCCAGCAGTTACGTCAATATGAACACTGAAGCTTTCTTT	CASSYVNMNTEAFF
TRBV5-1	.	.	TRBJ2-1	TGCGCCAGCAGCTTGGAACTTCTAGGGGATATTGAGCAGTTCTTC	CASSLELLGDIEQFF
TRBV5-8	once	.	TRBJ2-1	TGTGCCAGCAGCTTGGCCTACAATGAGCAGTTCTTC	CASSLAYNEQFF
TRBV15	.	TRBD1	TRBJ2-1	TGTGCCACCAGCAGCTTACCGACAGGGGGGGGTGAGCAGTTCTTC	CATSSLPTGGGEQFF
TRBV28	.	TRBD1	TRBJ1-2	TGTGCCAGCAGTTTATGGGAAGGGGGCGCTCGGTATGGCTACACCTTC	CASSLWEGGARYGYTF
TRBV28	.	TRBD1	TRBJ1-2	TGTGCCAGCAGTTACGGGACAGGGAGTATTAACTATGGCTACACCTTC	CASSYGTGSINYGYTF
TRBV28	.	.	TRBJ1-1	TGTGCCAGCAGGGTAATGAACACTGAAGCTTTCTTT	CASRVMNTEAFF
TRBV20-1	.	.	TRBJ2-1	TGCAGTGCGGGCTCGTACGAGCAGTTCTTC	CSAGSYEQFF
TRBV28	.	.	TRBJ2-2	.	CASILGSGDTGELFF
TRBV15	.	.	TRBJ1-5	TGTGCCACCAGCAGAGTGGGGCAGCCCCAGCATTTT	CATSRVGQPQHF
TRBV19	.	.	TRBJ2-2	TGTGCCAGTACCATCCGTGGGGGGGAGCTGTTTTTT	CASTIRGGELFF
TRBV4-3	once	TRBD2	TRBJ2-1	TGCGCCAGCAGCCAAGTCTTAGCGGGAATTTTAAATGAGCAGTTCTTC	CASSQVLAGILNEQFF
TRBV19	.	.	TRBJ2-7	TGTGCCAGCGAGGGCCCGTCCTACGAGCAGTACTTC	CASEGPSYEQYF
TRBV12-3/TRBV12-4	.	.	TRBJ2-1	TGTGCCAGCATCCTTGGTGAGCAGTTCTTC	CASILGEQFF
TRBV19	.	TRBD1	TRBJ1-1	TGTGCCAGTAGTATCCCCACCGGACAGGGGAGGTCTGAAGCTTTCTTT	CASSIPTGQGRSEAFF
TRBV3-1/TRBV3-2	.	.	TRBJ2-7	TGTGCCAGCAGCCAGGTCGACGGGTTCGAGCAGTACTTC	CASSQVDGFEQYF
TRBV18	.	TRBD1	TRBJ1-6	TGTGCCAGCTCACCAGGGCAGGGGGACCCCCTCCACTTT	CASSPGQGDPLHF
TRBV6-2/TRBV6-3	once	.	TRBJ1-5	TGTGCCAGCAGCCCACTAGGGGGGACGCAGCAGCCCCAGCATTTT	CASSPLGGTQQPQHF
TRBV27	.	.	TRBJ1-6	TGTGCCAGCAGTTTAAAGGCCCGTGAAACGAATTCACCCCTCCACTTT	CASSLKARETNSPLHF
TRBV4-2	.	TRBD2	TRBJ2-3	TGTGCCAGCAGCCAAGAGTCTAGGCTAGCGGGAGGAACAGATACGCAGTATTTT	CASSQESRLAGGTDTQYF
TRBV19	.	TRBD2	TRBJ2-1	TGTGCCAGTAGCCCTAGCGGGAGCTCCTACAATGAGCAGTTCTTC	CASSPSGSSYNEQFF